This T cell receptor beta chain came from a study of cytomegalovirus exposure and HLA in healthy donors. Using immunoSEQ multiplex PCR, the repertoire was profiled, and TCRdb retains in-frame clones only, with some absent. The sample lists about 130,000 clones, roughly 95% occurring once. V lost 4 bases and J lost 2, with 17 bases in between. Germline V gene lookup returns CDR1 MGHRA and CDR2 YSYEKL. The CDR3 sequence is 17 residues long. The receptor's source is a man aged 18 to 29 in good health and CMV-seronegative. Sequencing input: PBMCs. V is TRBV4-1 and J is TRBJ2-2, with D possibly matching TRBD2 (7 bases). The CDR3 DNA reads TGCGCCAGCAGCCCGGGGGCGAGCGGGATTAACACCGGGGAGCTGTTTTTT. It is translated as CASSPGASGINTGELFF.